This T cell receptor (beta chain) was obtained from a study of cytomegalovirus exposure and HLA in healthy donors. CDR1 is SGHNT, CDR2 YYREEE, per germline (reference sequence). The CDR3 totals 15 residues. PCR amplification relied on 60 Vbeta primers (plus 13 Jbeta primers). The protocol was immunoSEQ multiplex PCR, while the TCRdb copy is restricted to in-frame clones and leaves out a portion. The table includes more than 100,000 clones, approximately 76% detected once. This clonotype was sampled from a man in his 60s in good health and CMV-seropositive. Sequenced sample: PBMCs. The chain links TRBV5-4 to TRBJ2-5; tentative D call: TRBD2 (6 bases). TRBJ2-7 explains the end of the DNA better; the J call may be wrong. CDR3 bases: TGTGCCAGCAGCCCCGGGGGAGGCGGCCCCTACGAGCAGTACTTC. The encoded protein is CASSPGGGGPYEQYF.